What follows are 14 T cell receptor beta chains derived from one specimen sequenced in a study of blood T cell repertoires in COVID-19. Profiled with immunoSEQ multiplex PCR; TCRdb holds only in-frame clones, not every one. In the table there are roughly 140,000 clones, 70% to 90% of which are singletons. Sample: peripheral blood. All receptors derive from a woman aged 55 to 70 with COVID-19, enrolled during active disease.

The V and J genes are TRBV9 and TRBJ1-2, with 7 positions matching TRBD1. This CDR3 comprises 13 residues. Trimming removed 5 bases from V and 4 bases from J; junction bases left unmatched: 5. In germline, CDR1 is SGDLS, CDR2 YYNGEE. The CDR3 region has the DNA TGTGCCAGCAGTCTGACAGGGCCCTATGGCTACACCTTC. This encodes CASSLTGPYGYTF. Together with reference TRBV9 and TRBJ1-2, the CDR3 gives the full variable domain: DSGVTQTPKHLITATGQRVTLRCSPRSGDLSVYWYQQSLDQGLQFLIQYYNGEERAKGNILERFSAQQFPDLHSELNLSSLELGDSALYFCASSLTGPYGYTFGSGTRLTVV.

The chain has TRBV9 and TRBJ2-7; 12 bases match TRBD2. This CDR3 region has 15 residues. The V gene end was trimmed by 4 bases and the J gene end by 3 bases; junction bases not matched to a gene: 5. CDR1 SGDLS and CDR2 YYNGEE come from the germline V gene. CDR3 DNA sequence: TGTGCCAGCAGCCCCGGGACTAGCGGGTTCTACGAGCAGTACTTC. It encodes CASSPGTSGFYEQYF.

The chain couples TRBV5-1 to TRBJ2-2; no reliable D call. The CDR3 is 13 residues long. Germline V CDR1 and CDR2: SGHRS, YFSETQ. The V gene lost 4 bases and the J gene lost 6 bases, with 10 bases spanning the gap. The CDR3 nucleotides read TGCGCCAGCAGCCTTATATTATCCGGGGAGCTGTTTTTT. It yields the protein CASSLILSGELFF.

The rearrangement links TRBV14 to TRBJ1-1; 10 bases match TRBD1. The CDR3 extends over 15 amino acids. Germline V gives CDR1 SGHDN, CDR2 FVKESK. After removal of 2 bases from V and 8 bases from J, the junction contained 8 bases not matched to a gene. The CDR3 is CASSQYLGTGDEAFF. The CDR3 nucleotides are TGTGCCAGCAGCCAATACTTAGGGACAGGGGACGAAGCTTTCTTT.

The rearrangement uses TRBV2 and TRBJ2-1, with a weak D call TRBD2 (6 bases). The germline CDR1 and CDR2 sequences are SNHLY and FYNNEI. V was trimmed by 8 bases and J by 7 bases, leaving 27 bases between them. CDR3 length: 17 amino acids. In DNA, the CDR3 is TGTGCCAGCCAGATGGCGGCGGCCCGGGGGAGCGCGAATGAGCAGTTCTTC. Translated, it gives CASQMAAARGSANEQFF.

This clone was detected ten times or more. Written as DNA, the CDR3 is TGTGCCAGCAGTCGGGGACTTGCTGAAGCTTTCTTT. Amino acid sequence: CASSRGLAEAFF. The V call is TRBV6-5, the J call TRBJ1-1, with D possibly TRBD1 on 5 matching bases. CDR3 length: 12 residues. V dropped 5 bases and J dropped 6 bases, with 10 bases sitting between them. Per the germline V gene, CDR1 is MNHEY and CDR2 is SVGAGI.

The chain combines TRBV7-6 with TRBJ2-1, with 8 bases fitting TRBD2. The V gene end was trimmed by 5 bases and the J gene end by 8 bases; junction bases not matched to a gene: 14. This CDR3 is 16 amino acids long. Germline lookup yields CDR1 SGHVS and CDR2 FNYEAQ. The CDR3 here is CASSPRLARRADEQFF. The CDR3 DNA follows: TGTGCCAGCAGCCCGAGACTAGCGCGTCGGGCGGATGAGCAGTTCTTC.

The CDR3 loop reads CASSQSGQNTEAFF. CDR3 nucleotide sequence: TGCGCCAGCAGCCAGTCGGGACAGAACACTGAAGCTTTCTTT. The chain joins TRBV4-1 to TRBJ1-1; a weak D match, TRBD1 (6 bases). CDR1 is MGHRA, CDR2 YSYEKL, per germline. CDR3 size: 14 residues. V dropped 3 bases and J dropped 1 base, with 9 bases sitting between them.

The chain combines TRBV9 with TRBJ1-1; TRBD1 aligns across 7 bases. Germline CDR1 is SGDLS and CDR2 is YYNGEE. The CDR3 consists of 15 residues. Germline trimming cut 3 bases from V and 1 base from J; bases unmatched to any gene: 6. CDR3 protein: CASSGRQGQNTEAFF. CDR3 nucleotide sequence: TGTGCCAGCAGCGGGCGACAGGGTCAGAACACTGAAGCTTTCTTT.

The chain is built from TRBV19 and TRBJ1-6; possibly TRBD1 for D (6 bases). The germline V gene encodes CDR1 LNHDA and CDR2 SQIVND (reference sequence). V lost 5 bases, J lost 8 bases, and 22 bases lay in between. The CDR3 length is 17 residues. CDR3 loop: CASSPLGAIGFDSPLHF. The DNA for the CDR3 is TGTGCCAGTAGTCCGTTGGGGGCGATAGGTTTCGATTCACCCCTCCACTTT.

The J gene is TRBJ1-4, the V gene TRBV2; 9 bases agree with TRBD1. Trimming took 7 bases from V and 8 from J; bases not matched to a gene: 11. Germline V gives CDR1 SNHLY, CDR2 FYNNEI. CDR3 length equals 15 residues. The CDR3 DNA follows: TGTGCCAGCAAATATTCCGGGACAGGGTACGAAAAACTGTTTTTT. Residues: CASKYSGTGYEKLFF.

This clone was counted between two and nine times. The chain combines TRBV7-3 with TRBJ2-2, with a weak D call TRBD2 (5 bases). The V gene's germline CDR1 is SGHTA and CDR2 FQGTGA. Trimming left V 4 bases short and J 4 bases short, with 13 bases between. This CDR3 region has 15 residues. CDR3 sequence: CASSSNPGSTGELFF. The CDR3 region has the DNA TGTGCCAGCAGCTCCAATCCGGGGAGCACCGGGGAGCTGTTTTTT. Full variable domain (remainder filled in from reference TRBV7-3 and TRBJ2-2): GAGVSQTPSNKVTEKGKYVELRCDPISGHTALYWYRQSLGQGPEFLIYFQGTGAADDSGLPNDRFFAVRPEGSVSTLKIQRTERGDSAVYLCASSSNPGSTGELFFGEGSRLTVL.

This rearrangement joins TRBV10-1 to TRBJ2-3, with D hard to call. Germline assignment: CDR1 WNHNN and CDR2 SYGVQD (reference sequence). Trimming stripped 5 bases from V and 5 bases from J, with 11 bases between. This CDR3 spans 13 amino acids. The CDR3 DNA follows: TGCGCCAGCAGTCCGGCGGTGGGAGATACGCAGTATTTT. It translates to CASSPAVGDTQYF.

This clone has ten or more counts. CDR3 sequence: CASSFSGGNNEQFF. The DNA of the CDR3 is TGTGCCAGCAGCTTTTCCGGGGGTAACAATGAGCAGTTCTTC. The rearrangement uses TRBV11-3 and TRBJ2-1; D might be TRBD2 (6 bases). Germline values: CDR1 SGHNT, CDR2 YENEEA. The CDR3 spans 14 residues. Trimming cost V 3 bases and J 5 bases, with 11 bases left between them. The variable domain in full, completed from reference TRBV11-3 and TRBJ2-1, reads EAGVVQSPRYKIIEKKQPVAFWCNPISGHNTLYWYLQNLGQGPELLIRYENEEAVDDSQLPKDRFSAERLKGVDSTLKIQPAELGDSAVYLCASSFSGGNNEQFFGPGTRLTVL.